The rows below give T cell receptor beta chains drawn from one sample of a study of tumour-infiltrating T cells in Burkitt lymphoma. Repertoires were generated with immunoSEQ multiplex PCR, while TCRdb's copy carries only in-frame clones and drops some. This table holds 11,000 to 15,000 clones, 60% to 80% found once. Material for sequencing was tumor tissue. These receptor sequences come from a human donor with diffuse large B-cell lymphoma. CDR3s include the opening cysteine and the closing phenylalanine or tryptophan. D genes are given only for firm matches. The listing skips clone size in some rows; elsewhere it reads once, few, many or a size class.

CASSLGAGGSYNEQFF | TGTGCCAGCAGCTTAGGTGCAGGGGGTTCCTACAATGAGCAGTTCTTC | TRBD1 | TRBJ2-1 | 16 | TRBV7-8 | -
CASSQEELKLSYGYTF | TGTGCCAGCAGCCAAGAAGAGTTAAAGCTTAGCTATGGCTACACCTTC | - | TRBJ1-2 | 16 | TRBV14 | few
CTSSHPTPSGFF | TGCACCAGCAGCCATCCGACTCCATCGGGGTTCTTC | - | TRBJ2-1 | 12 | TRBV1 | once
CASSSATEAFF | TGTGCCAGCAGCTCCGCGACTGAAGCTTTCTTT | - | TRBJ1-1 | 11 | TRBV5-6 | once
CASTSGSPFVGQFF | TGTGCCAGTACCTCGGGATCCCCTTTTGTTGGGCAGTTCTTC | - | TRBJ2-1 | 14 | TRBV19 | medium-sized
CASSQDHRGHEQFF | TGTGCCAGCAGCCAAGATCATAGGGGCCATGAGCAGTTCTTC | - | TRBJ2-1 | 14 | TRBV4-2 | few
CASSPGLADEQYF | TGTGCCAGCAGCCCCGGACTAGCTGACGAGCAGTACTTC | TRBD2 | TRBJ2-7 | 13 | TRBV14 | -
CASSRTSGTEFSDTQYF | TGTGCCAGCAGCAGAACTAGCGGGACCGAGTTTTCAGATACGCAGTATTTT | TRBD2 | TRBJ2-3 | 17 | TRBV27 | -
CASSEEGGLAGEEGVPGELFF | TGTGCCAGCAGTGAAGAGGGGGGACTAGCGGGAGAGGAGGGGGTTCCCGGGGAGCTGTTTTTT | TRBD2 | TRBJ2-2 | 21 | TRBV6-1 | -
CASSIGNYEQYF | TGTGCCAGCAGCATCGGGAACTACGAGCAGTACTTC | - | TRBJ2-7 | 12 | TRBV7-2 | -
CASSEALGGRGFF | TGTGCCAGCAGTGAAGCGCTAGGAGGGAGGGGTTTCTTC | TRBD2 | TRBJ2-1 | 13 | TRBV2 | medium-sized
CASSTGTHNEQFF | TGTGCCAGCAGTACCGGGACTCACAATGAGCAGTTCTTC | - | TRBJ2-1 | 13 | TRBV6-4 | -
CASSQGTGARGTDTQYF | TGTGCCAGCAGCCAAGGGACAGGCGCGCGCGGCACAGATACGCAGTATTTT | TRBD1 | TRBJ2-3 | 17 | TRBV14 | -
CASSLGGGKAFF | TGCGCCAGCAGCTTGGGAGGTGGGAAGGCTTTCTTT | - | TRBJ1-1 | 12 | TRBV5-1 | -
CASSEDGGDYSNQPQHF | TGTGCCAGCAGCGAGGACGGGGGCGATTATAGCAATCAGCCCCAGCATTTT | - | TRBJ1-5 | 17 | TRBV9 | -
CASSYQGVDEQFF | TGTGCCAGCAGTTACCAGGGTGTCGATGAGCAGTTCTTC | - | TRBJ2-1 | 13 | TRBV6-6 | -
CAFGGRGAPARATGELFF | TGTGCCTTCGGCGGTCGGGGGGCACCCGCGCGGGCCACCGGGGAGCTGTTTTTT | - | TRBJ2-2 | 18 | TRBV14 | -
CSVTGDTGELFF | TGCAGCGTTACGGGAGACACCGGGGAGCTGTTTTTT | - | TRBJ2-2 | 12 | TRBV29-1 | -
CAIPGLEGGELFF | TGTGCCATCCCGGGACTAGAGGGCGGGGAGCTGTTTTTT | TRBD2 | TRBJ2-2 | 13 | TRBV2 | -
CASSLVPATEAFF | TGTGCCAGCAGTTTAGTGCCCGCGACTGAAGCTTTCTTT | - | TRBJ1-1 | 13 | TRBV27 | -
CAWSVGTGSYEQYF | TGTGCCTGGAGTGTAGGGACGGGATCCTACGAGCAGTACTTC | - | TRBJ2-7 | 14 | TRBV30 | -
CASSTTRGRYPYGYTF | TGTGCCAGTAGTACAACCAGGGGGCGATACCCCTATGGCTACACCTTC | TRBD1 | TRBJ1-2 | 16 | TRBV19 | -
CASSSSGYQETQYF | TGTGCCAGCAGTTCCAGCGGGTACCAAGAGACCCAGTACTTC | - | TRBJ2-5 | 14 | TRBV6-6 | -
CASSAGQSMEAFF | TGTGCCAGTAGTGCGGGACAGTCTATGGAAGCTTTCTTT | TRBD1 | TRBJ1-1 | 13 | TRBV19 | -
CSGMGASVGSYNEQFF | TGCAGCGGGATGGGCGCTAGCGTAGGCTCTTACAATGAGCAGTTCTTC | - | TRBJ2-1 | 16 | TRBV29-1 | -
CASSRDRGSGGYTF | TGTGCCAGTAGTCGGGACAGGGGATCTGGTGGCTACACCTTC | TRBD1 | TRBJ1-2 | 14 | TRBV19 | few
CASSLGTSGRDEQYF | TGTGCCAGCAGCCTAGGGACTAGCGGGAGGGACGAGCAGTACTTC | TRBD2 | TRBJ2-7 | 15 | TRBV7-6 | -
CSVGEQGALNTEAFF | TGCAGCGTTGGGGAACAGGGGGCGTTGAACACTGAAGCTTTCTTT | TRBD1 | TRBJ1-1 | 15 | TRBV29-1 | -